Listed below are T cell receptor beta chains from one sample, sequenced in a study of blood T cells in healthy people across ages. Via MiXCR, TCRdb re-called the 5' RACE reads, giving one row per CDR3 protein. Here the sample spans hundreds of thousands of distinct CDR3 sequences, over 40% being singletons. The sample taken for sequencing was blood. The receptors come from a man older than 75 in good health. Each CDR3 is given without its conserved first and last residue. The order of the fields is J gene, V gene, CDR3 protein.

TRBJ1-4,TRBV7-9,ASSRAGGADEKLF
TRBJ1-1,TRBV11-2,ASSFPGVGTEAF
NA,TRBV2,ASIRDRATYEQY
TRBJ2-3,TRBV28,ASSSRGSGRAQDTQY
TRBJ2-3,TRBV20-1,SARDPGLAGGRQY
TRBJ2-1,TRBV24-1,ATSDLGSGRIHGQF
TRBJ2-2,TRBV28,ASLNLGTGELF
TRBJ2-1,TRBV6-6,ATTREGEQF
TRBJ1-3,TRBV15,ATGAGGTGNTIY
TRBJ2-1,TRBV5-1,ASSKTGTSNNEQF
TRBJ2-5,TRBV6-5,ASSQKGTQY
NA,TRBV27,ASSSSLSRGGQSINEQY
TRBJ2-1,TRBV7-9,ASRRGQGANEQF
TRBJ2-7,TRBV12-3/TRBV12-4,ASSAQGRSYEQY
TRBJ1-2,TRBV21-1,ASSKEGGTIYGYT
TRBJ2-1,TRBV4-3,ASSRGQGASYNEQF
TRBJ1-1,TRBV28,ASSLLGANTEAF
TRBJ2-1,TRBV6-6,ASRHGTRLAYEQF
TRBJ2-7,TRBV7-2,ASGDGQGREQY
TRBJ1-6,TRBV4-2,ASSQDEGQDHSPLH
TRBJ2-5,TRBV29-1,SVVGLAGGREQY
TRBJ2-7,TRBV7-6,ASSSIQAGAYEQY
TRBJ2-3,TRBV9,ASAPDTQY
TRBJ1-5,TRBV6-2/TRBV6-3,AGSSRPTGQH
TRBJ2-1,TRBV4-1,ASSQEGISGSSYNEQF
TRBJ2-3,TRBV6-6,ASDGTSGSSADTQY
TRBJ2-1,TRBV20-1,SARIFGTSGSQEYEQF
TRBJ2-3,TRBV6-5,ASSKQGFITDTQY
TRBJ2-1,TRBV11-2,ASSPLAGGLISNEQF
TRBJ2-5,TRBV28,ASSLFAYNEQY
TRBJ2-5,TRBV12-3/TRBV12-4,ASSRKGELY
TRBJ1-4,TRBV6-5,ASSYSRLLLNEKLF
TRBJ2-6,TRBV15,ATSGVDGSGANVLT